This paragraph covers one TCR beta chain sequence. The data derive from a study of shared clonotypes between healthy human individuals. Study in general: Researchers assigned three CD4 naive, three CD4 memory, two CD8 naive and one CD8 memory plate to each donor.

The CDR3 has 18 residues. After removal of 0 bases from V and 10 bases from J, the junction contained 17 bases not matched to a gene. Germline loops: CDR1 SGHKS, CDR2 YYEKEE (reference sequence). Some clones are missing from TCRdb's copy, which holds only in-frame ones; the method was immunoSEQ multiplex PCR. The sample has fewer than 400,000 clones; around 74% are singletons. This receptor was identified in a young man in good health. The chain has TRBV5-5 and TRBJ2-1; 9 bases line up with TRBD2. The source material was memory CD4+ T cells sorted from blood. Stated subset: CD45RA-negative fraction. The DNA for the CDR3 is TGTGCCAGCAGCTTGGCCTATATGATCGCGGGAGGGCCGTGGGAGCAGTTCTTC. Its translation is CASSLAYMIAGGPWEQFF.